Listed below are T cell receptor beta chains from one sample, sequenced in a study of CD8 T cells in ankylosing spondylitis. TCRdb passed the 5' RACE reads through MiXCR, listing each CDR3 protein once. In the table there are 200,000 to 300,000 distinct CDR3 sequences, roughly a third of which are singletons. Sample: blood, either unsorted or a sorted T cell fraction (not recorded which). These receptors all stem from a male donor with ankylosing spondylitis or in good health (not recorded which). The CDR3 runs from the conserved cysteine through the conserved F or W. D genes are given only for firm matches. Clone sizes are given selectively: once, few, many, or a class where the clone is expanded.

CASSLYLGQGVYEQYF,TGTGCCAGCAGCTTGTATCTAGGACAGGGGGTCTACGAGCAGTACTTC,TRBV5-6,TRBJ2-7,few,TRBD1
CASSPPDLPQHF,TGTGCCAGCAGCCCCCCGGACTTGCCCCAGCATTTT,TRBV28,TRBJ1-5,-,-
CASSLTAGANSPLHF,TGTGCCAGCAGCTTAACGGCGGGGGCCAATTCACCCCTCCACTTT,TRBV7-3,TRBJ1-6,few,-
CASSLGGLAGATDTQYF,TGTGCCAGCAGCTTAGGGGGACTAGCGGGGGCTACAGATACGCAGTATTTT,TRBV7-2,TRBJ2-3,-,TRBD2
CASGRDRAYEQYF,TGTGCCAGTGGCCGGGACAGGGCCTACGAGCAGTACTTC,TRBV2,TRBJ2-7,-,TRBD1
CATSDVTGSETQYF,TGTGCCACCAGTGACGTGACAGGGTCGGAGACCCAGTACTTC,TRBV24-1,TRBJ2-5,-,TRBD1
CASSGGVRYGYTF,TGTGCCAGCAGCGGGGGGGTCCGGTATGGCTACACCTTC,TRBV9,TRBJ1-2,-,-
CSVPQGAGLETQYF,TGCAGCGTGCCCCAGGGGGCCGGTTTGGAGACCCAGTACTTC,TRBV29-1,TRBJ2-5,few,TRBD1
CASSGDHNEQFF,TGTGCCAGCAGTGGGGACCACAATGAGCAGTTCTTC,TRBV9,TRBJ2-1,few,-
CSARSLGLAGSGGTDTQYF,TGCAGTGCTAGGTCCCTTGGGCTAGCGGGCTCCGGTGGCACAGATACGCAGTATTTT,TRBV20-1,TRBJ2-3,few,TRBD2
CASSYGGEQFF,TGTGCCAGCAGTTATGGGGGGGAGCAGTTCTTC,TRBV6-5,TRBJ2-1,few,-
CASRMDGQETQYF,TGTGCCAGCAGGATGGACGGTCAAGAGACCCAGTACTTC,TRBV7-9,TRBJ2-5,few,-
CASSLNRRGRINEQFF,TGTGCCAGCAGCTTAAATCGCAGGGGGCGCATCAATGAGCAGTTCTTC,TRBV7-3,TRBJ2-1,-,TRBD1
CASSGADARETQYF,TGTGCCAGCAGTGGAGCGGATGCTAGGGAGACCCAGTACTTC,TRBV6-1,TRBJ2-5,-,-
CASSYSTAFTDTQYF,TGTGCCAGCAGTTACTCGACAGCCTTCACAGATACGCAGTATTTT,TRBV6-5,TRBJ2-3,-,-
CASSHGSRETQYF,TGTGCCAGCAGCCATGGCAGCCGTGAGACCCAGTACTTC,TRBV3-1,TRBJ2-5,-,-
CASSSLPGQGSYEQYF,TGTGCCAGCAGCTCATTACCGGGACAGGGGAGTTACGAGCAGTACTTC,TRBV7-6,TRBJ2-7,few,TRBD1
CASSYSTPQKYGYTF,TGTGCCAGCAGTTACTCGACCCCACAGAAGTATGGCTACACCTTC,TRBV6-5,TRBJ1-2,many,-
CSASLDSGNTIYF,TGCAGTGCTAGCTTGGACTCTGGAAACACCATATATTTT,TRBV20-1,TRBJ1-3,few,-
CASSRDRQETQYF,TGTGCCAGCAGCCGGGACAGGCAAGAGACCCAGTACTTC,TRBV27,TRBJ2-5,many,TRBD1
CASSLGTNTQYF,TGTGCCAGCAGCTTGGGGACAAATACGCAGTATTTT,TRBV5-6,TRBJ2-3,many,-
CASSEQGPYNEQFF,TGCGCCAGCAGCGAACAGGGACCCTACAATGAGCAGTTCTTC,TRBV5-1,TRBJ2-1,-,-
CSVVEWGQETQYF,TGCAGCGTTGTAGAGTGGGGCCAAGAGACCCAGTACTTC,TRBV29-1,TRBJ2-5,few,-
CASSVDTGGSPLHF,TGTGCCAGCAGCGTAGATACAGGGGGTTCACCCCTCCACTTT,TRBV9,TRBJ1-6,-,TRBD1
CASRVGYSNQPQHF,TGTGCCAGCAGGGTGGGTTATAGCAATCAGCCCCAGCATTTT,TRBV28,TRBJ1-5,-,-
CASGFTGSADTQYF,TGTGCCAGCGGCTTCACGGGATCTGCAGATACGCAGTATTTT,TRBV7-9,TRBJ2-3,few,-